Included here is one T cell receptor (beta chain) sequence, with context. The data belong to a study of blood T cell repertoires in COVID-19. The CDR3 length is 15 residues. The V gene lost 0 bases and the J gene lost 4 bases, with 12 bases spanning the gap. Per the germline V gene, CDR1 is MNHEY and CDR2 is SVGAGI. Libraries were prepared by immunoSEQ multiplex PCR; TCRdb keeps only in-frame clonotypes and omits some of them. Of roughly 38,000 clones in the sample, approximately 86% were seen once. This receptor was identified in a man aged 45-60 years with active COVID-19. This chain joins TRBV6-5 and TRBJ1-1; tentative D call: TRBD1 (5 bases). The sequenced sample was peripheral blood. CDR3 sequence (DNA): TGTGCCAGCAGTTACTCTCCAGTCAGGGTCACTGAAGCTTTCTTT. It translates to CASSYSPVRVTEAFF.